A single T cell receptor beta chain is shown here with its context. This clone was counted only a few times. Its antigen remains unidentified. No quality values exist for individual bases; no much larger clone is one base distant. High-throughput TCRbeta CDR3 sequencing of frozen genomic DNA was performed by immunoSEQ, including PCR amplification, mapping, bias correction and internal controls. In the authors' own workflow: Only productive rearrangements were retained, with each unique TCRbeta sequence defined by its CDR3 nucleotide sequence together with its V and J gene. Donor-reactive sequences required at least 5-fold expansion in CFSE-low cells versus unstimulated pre-transplant cells and at least 0.01% frequency. Minimum frequency thresholds were set for each subject on the basis of the unstimulated sample with the lowest template count, so that a detection power of at least 90% was ensured. Repertoire turnover was measured by Jensen-Shannon divergence between the top 1000 TCRbeta sequences post- and pre-transplant. Two-sided Fisher's exact tests were used to test for changes in the detection of donor-reactive sequences. As stored in TCRdb, this immuneACCESS dataset retains in-frame rearrangements with V and J assigned. A fraction of the clones does not appear; measured against another copy, unresolved V genes explain less than half of the discrepancy, and the remainder lacks a known reason. V, J and clone size derive from that table, while D and trimming were established from the DNA sequence. In all, the sample holds some 50,000 clones, and over 60% of those were seen once. Of the sample, more than 7.5% falls within the top ten clones.

These data come from a study of T cell clones after liver transplantation (dated by TCRdb to between 2018 and 2020). At the level of the whole study: The samples were obtained from ITN030ST, a randomized trial that attempted immunosuppression withdrawal within 2 years after liver transplantation. As an antigen-independent comparator for the donor-reactive sequences, third party-reactive TCRbeta sequences from pre-transplant MLRs were identified as well. Tolerance was defined as complete withdrawal of immunosuppression for at least one year without a rise in liver enzymes beyond twice the upper limit of normal. Blood samples were collected pre-transplant, then pre-randomization ahead of withdrawal, and finally post-randomization once withdrawal had either been completed or failed. Donor-reactive T cell clones were identified by TCRbeta sequencing after a pre-transplant mixed lymphocyte reaction and then tracked in post-transplant blood. Of the eight recipients, a few were HCV-positive, while the remaining recipients had been transplanted for non-autoimmune, non-viral indications. Until randomization at 12-24 months post-transplant, subjects were given standard immunosuppression, with no induction therapy. Of the 8 liver transplant recipients making up the studied cohort, 3 were classified as tolerant and 5 as non-tolerant. General findings and caveats noted by the study authors: In two subjects, low numbers of available donor cells limited the measurable donor-reactive repertoire. The decline in donor-reactive sequences exceeded the decline in third party-reactive sequences, suggesting partial antigen-specific deletion that was unrelated to withdrawal success. Without allograft tissue specimens, donor-reactive T cells may have migrated into the graft rather than being deleted. Because of small, heterogeneous patient numbers and non-standardized post-transplant time points, the conclusions were only preliminary. When repertoire turnover was accounted for, significantly reduced detection of donor-reactive sequences was found in 7 of 8 subjects for CD4 and in 8 of 8 subjects for CD8. In 5 of 8 subjects, circulating donor-reactive CD4 TCRbeta sequences decreased significantly after transplant, regardless of tolerance or HCV status.

Thawed unstimulated PBMCs were stained for CD3, CD4 and CD8 and FACS-sorted into CD3+CD4+ and CD3+CD8+ populations. All 8 studied subjects were randomized to withdrawal of immunosuppression. The Qiagen DNeasy Blood and Tissue Kit was used for isolation of genomic DNA. For CDR1 and CDR2, the germline V gene lists SGHDT and YYEEEE. Inclusive of the bounding cysteine and phenylalanine, the CDR3 is 16 residues long. CDR3 DNA is the only sequence kept; it has 48 bases, read in frame from the first base. At the junction V is shortened by 2 bases and J by 2 bases, with 15 bases in between. The specimen comprised CD4+ T cells from blood, sampled at the 22-month timepoint. Here the chain combines TRBV5-6 and TRBJ2-3; the D segment is perhaps TRBD1 or TRBD2, each sharing 6 matched bases. The TCR comes from a human patient who received a liver transplant. A transplant means some T cells may be of graft donor rather than patient origin. The CDR3 has the sequence CASSFAGQGSTDTQYF. The DNA is TGTGCCAGCAGCTTTGCGGGGCAGGGGTCCACAGATACGCAGTATTTT.